This TCR beta chain appears in the sequencing data of a study of early stage breast cancer tumors. Trimming took off 2 bases at V and 4 bases at J, with 6 bases between the two ends. This CDR3 comprises 13 residues. Looked up from germline, CDR1 is SGHAT and CDR2 is FQNNGV. For this clone: Antigen specificity is unknown.

The data were produced by immunoSEQ multiplex PCR, yet TCRdb's version contains in-frame clones alone and is incomplete. This table has about 30,000 clones, around 70% appearing once. Study findings and constraints: Enriched TCRB sequences shared across patients were mostly commonly generated sequences. Tumors had approximately 2.5-fold higher T cell density and higher clonality than adjacent normal breast tissue.

The V and J genes are TRBV11-2 and TRBJ2-1; D call uncertain. Sequenced sample: blood. The receptor was isolated from a person between 50 and 60 years old with breast cancer. CDR3 DNA: TGTGCCAGCAGCTTATTAGATTACAATGAGCAGTTCTTC. Amino acids: CASSLLDYNEQFF. Together with reference TRBV11-2 and TRBJ2-1, the CDR3 gives the full variable domain: EAGVAQSPRYKIIEKRQSVAFWCNPISGHATLYWYQQILGQGPKLLIQFQNNGVVDDSQLPKDRFSAERLKGVDSTLKIQPAKLEDSAVYLCASSLLDYNEQFFGPGTRLTVL.